The present TCR beta chain was sequenced within a study of post-analysis software for immune sequencing data. General study findings and limits: Higher frequency in patients than in controls was seen for five TRBV segments, with TRBV5-6, TRBV5-1 and TRBV20-1 among them. F-measure co-clustering was strong for batch-matched samples.

Presence of unique molecular identifiers characterized the TCR beta cDNA libraries. One entry per CDR3 protein, called by TCRdb with MiXCR from the PCR reads. The sample contains 820,000 or so distinct CDR3 sequences, roughly half of which appear only once. As to this clonotype: No antigen is known for it.

CDR1 DFQATT and CDR2 SNEGSKA come from the germline V gene (reference sequence). V dropped 2 bases and J dropped 3 bases, with 10 bases sitting between them. The CDR3 is 13 amino acids. The rearrangement links TRBV20-1 to TRBJ2-5; D is uncertain. The sequencing input was blood. The sequence was obtained from a girl under 18 with multiple sclerosis. The CDR3 DNA follows: TGCAGTGCTAGATCTTGGCAAAAAGAGACCCAGTACTTC. Protein product: CSARSWQKETQYF.